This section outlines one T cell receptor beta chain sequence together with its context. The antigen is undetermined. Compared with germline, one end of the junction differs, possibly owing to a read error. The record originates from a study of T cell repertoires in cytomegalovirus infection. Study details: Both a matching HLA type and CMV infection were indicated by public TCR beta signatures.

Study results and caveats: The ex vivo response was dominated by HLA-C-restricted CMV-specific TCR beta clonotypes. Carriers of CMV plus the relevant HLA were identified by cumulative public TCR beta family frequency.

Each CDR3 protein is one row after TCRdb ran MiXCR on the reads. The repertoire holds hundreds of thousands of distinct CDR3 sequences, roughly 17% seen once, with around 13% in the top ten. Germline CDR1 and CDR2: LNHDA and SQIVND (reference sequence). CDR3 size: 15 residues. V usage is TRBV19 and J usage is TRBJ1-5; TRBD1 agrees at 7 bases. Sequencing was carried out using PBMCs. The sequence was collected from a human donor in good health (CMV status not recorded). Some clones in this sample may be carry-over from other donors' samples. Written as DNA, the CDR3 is TGTGCCCGTAGTATACAGGGGCAATGGACCCAGCCCCAGCATTTT. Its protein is CARSIQGQWTQPQHF.